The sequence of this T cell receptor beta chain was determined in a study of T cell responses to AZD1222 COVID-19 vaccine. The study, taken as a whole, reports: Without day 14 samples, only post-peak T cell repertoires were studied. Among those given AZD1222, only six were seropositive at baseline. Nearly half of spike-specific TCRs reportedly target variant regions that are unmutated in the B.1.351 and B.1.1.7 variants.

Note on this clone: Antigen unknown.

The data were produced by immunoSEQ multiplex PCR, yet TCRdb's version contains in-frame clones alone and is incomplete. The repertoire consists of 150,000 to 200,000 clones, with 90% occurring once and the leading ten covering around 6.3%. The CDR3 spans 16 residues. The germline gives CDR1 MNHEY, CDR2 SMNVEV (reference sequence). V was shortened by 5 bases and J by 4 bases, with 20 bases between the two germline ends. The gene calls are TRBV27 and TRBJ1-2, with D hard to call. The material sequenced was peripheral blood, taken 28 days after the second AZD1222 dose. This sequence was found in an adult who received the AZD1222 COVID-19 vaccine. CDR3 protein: CASSPTRVVLSYGYTF. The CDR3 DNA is TGTGCCAGCAGTCCCACCCGGGTCGTCCTGAGCTATGGCTACACCTTC.